Below are 3 T cell receptor beta chains sequenced from a single sample in a study of CD8 T cells in Susac syndrome. Random hexamers were used to reverse transcribe the RNA input (about 0.5 to 1 ug). TCRdb re-analysed the immunoSEQ multiplex PCR reads in MiXCR, keeping a single row per CDR3 protein. The sample has about 180,000 distinct CDR3 sequences, approximately 94% seen once. Sequencing was done on a sample of CD4+ T cells from PBMCs. These TCRs come from a human donor with Susac syndrome.

The chain uses TRBV7-2 and TRBJ2-1; 7 nucleotides match TRBD1. The germline CDR1 and CDR2 sequences are SGHTA and FQGNSA. V shed 5 bases, J shed 1 base, and the junction held 8 bases outside the gene matches. The CDR3 totals 16 residues. The CDR3 spells CASSVTGSLSYNEQFF. CDR3 nucleotides: TGTGCCAGCAGCGTGACAGGGTCTTTATCCTACAATGAGCAGTTCTTC.

This chain joins TRBV7-2 and TRBJ2-3; D gene unclear. V lost 5 bases to trimming and J lost 4 bases, with 10 bases between them. Germline-derived CDR1 and CDR2 are SGHTA and FQGNSA. The CDR3 is 13 residues long. CDR3 DNA sequence: TGTGCCAGCAGCGCCAGTCGGGCAGATACGCAGTATTTT. Translation gives CASSASRADTQYF.

V gene TRBV2 combines with J gene TRBJ1-5, with D uncertain. Trimming cost V 5 bases and J 5 bases, with 10 bases left between them. Per the germline V gene, CDR1 is SNHLY and CDR2 is FYNNEI. This CDR3 has 13 amino acids. The CDR3 sequence is CASSPDRDQPQHF. CDR3 DNA: TGTGCCAGCAGTCCCGACCGTGATCAGCCCCAGCATTTT.